The 21 T cell receptor beta chains below all came from one sample that was sequenced in a study of breast tumors, draining lymph nodes, adjacent tissues. TCRdb fed the multiplex PCR reads into MiXCR, producing one record per CDR3 protein. The data show roughly 16,000 distinct CDR3 sequences, about 60% seen once. Specimen: tumor-adjacent breast tissue. Receptor source: a female donor with breast cancer. Some clones in this sample may be carry-over from other donors' samples.

Only a few counts were recorded for this clonotype. The chain links TRBV9 to TRBJ1-2, with 8 bases aligning to TRBD1. The germline V gene encodes CDR1 SGDLS and CDR2 YYNGEE. Trimming took 0 bases from V and 5 from J; bases not matched to a gene: 3. The CDR3 length is 14 residues. CDR3 protein: CASSVDGTGYGYTF. DNA of the CDR3: TGTGCCAGCAGCGTAGATGGGACAGGATATGGCTACACCTTC.

By sample fraction, this clonotype is medium-sized. The CDR3 region has the DNA TGTGCCAGCAGCTTACGACAGGGGAATAATTCACCCCTCCACTTT. It encodes CASSLRQGNNSPLHF. The rearrangement uses TRBV7-2 and TRBJ1-6, with TRBD1 matching 8 bases. The V and J ends lost 2 bases and 5 bases, in that order; junction bases with no gene match: 2. Germline CDR1 is SGHTA and CDR2 is FQGNSA. This CDR3 is built from 15 residues.

This rearrangement joins TRBV6-5 to TRBJ2-7, with TRBD2 as a possible D gene (7 bases). Trimming stripped 5 bases from V and 7 bases from J, with 27 bases between. The germline CDR1 and CDR2 sequences are MNHEY and SVGAGI. The CDR3 contains 17 residues. The CDR3 loop reads CASSRKGGGAGTSEQYF. The CDR3 DNA reads TGTGCCAGCAGTCGGAAGGGGGGGGGCGCTGGGACTTCGGAGCAGTACTTC.

At least ten counts were recorded for this clonotype. J is TRBJ2-1 and V is TRBV7-6, with 9 positions matching TRBD2. CDR1 SGHVS and CDR2 FNYEAQ come from the germline V gene. This CDR3 region has 15 residues. The J segment lost 7 bases and the V segment lost 3 bases, leaving 7 bases of the junction unmatched. The CDR3 here is CASSFTRGGRNEQFF. CDR3 in DNA: TGTGCCAGCAGCTTTACGCGGGGGGGCCGTAATGAGCAGTTCTTC.

CDR3 bases: TGTGCCAGCAGCTTGCCGGGTGGGGTCTGGGGGACAGATACGCAGTATTTT. It specifies CASSLPGGVWGTDTQYF. This sequence joins TRBV7-2 and TRBJ2-3; D tentatively fits TRBD1 or TRBD2 (5 bases each). Trimming removed 3 bases at V and 3 bases at J, with 19 bases between. CDR3 length equals 17 residues. Looked up from germline, CDR1 is SGHTA and CDR2 is FQGNSA. The whole variable domain, filled in from reference TRBV7-2 and TRBJ2-3, reads GAGVSQSPSNKVTEKGKDVELRCDPISGHTALYWYRQSLGQGLEFLIYFQGNSAPDKSGLPSDRFSAERTGGSVSTLTIQRTQQEDSAVYLCASSLPGGVWGTDTQYFGPGTRLTVL.

This clonotype has at least ten counts. A much larger clone differs by one base, so this may be a read error. V gene TRBV11-2 combines with J gene TRBJ2-1; D gene ambiguous. The CDR3 is 11 amino acids. The germline CDR1 and CDR2 sequences are SGHAT and FQNNGV. CDR3 bases: TGTGCCAGCAGCTTAGAGGATGAGCCGTTCTTC. Its translation: CASSLEDEPFF.

With respect to this clonotype: An end of the junction does not agree with germline; a read error may underlie this. The chain employs TRBV7-2 and TRBJ1-2; D gene unclear. The CDR3 covers 13 residues. Germline CDR1 reads SGHTA; CDR2 reads FQGNSA. The CDR3: CASRGDLVDGRNF. The CDR3 bases are TGTGCCAGCAGAGGAGACTTGGTAGATGGAAGGAACTTC. The whole variable domain, remainder taken from reference TRBV7-2 and TRBJ1-2, is GAGVSQSPSNKVTEKGKDVELRCDPISGHTALYWYRQSLGQGLEFLIYFQGNSAPDKSGLPSDRFSAERTGGSVSTLTIQRTQQEDSAVYLCASRGDLVDGRNFGSGTRLTVV.

By proportion, this clonotype is medium-sized. The chain couples TRBV6-5 to TRBJ1-6; TRBD1 might be the D (6 bases). CDR3 length equals 15 residues. The V end was cut by 5 bases, the J end by 8 bases, with 16 bases between. CDR1 and CDR2 (germline): MNHEY, SVGAGI. CDR3 in amino acids: CASSPTTGTDSPLHF. DNA for the CDR3: TGTGCCAGCAGTCCTACTACAGGGACGGATTCACCCCTCCACTTT.

This chain uses TRBV5-5 with TRBJ1-2; D is perhaps TRBD1 (6 bases). Trimming took off 4 bases at V and 6 bases at J, with 16 bases between the two ends. The germline CDR1 and CDR2 sequences are SGHKS and YYEKEE (reference sequence). The CDR3 loop spans 14 amino acids. CDR3 in DNA: TGTGCCAGCAGCCTGCCGACAGGAGGAGATGGCTACACCTTC. It translates to CASSLPTGGDGYTF.

The chain links TRBV4-3 to TRBJ1-2; 12 bases line up with TRBD1. Looked up from germline, CDR1 is LGHNA and CDR2 is YSLEER. J gave up 7 bases and V 2 bases, and 5 bases lay outside the gene matches. CDR3 size: 15 residues. CDR3 coding DNA: TGCGCCAGCAGCCAATTCGGGACAGGGGGCACTGGCTACACCTTC. It codes for CASSQFGTGGTGYTF.

The chain joins TRBV18 to TRBJ2-5; possible D gene TRBD1, 6 bases. Trimming removed 3 bases from V and 5 bases from J, with 16 bases in between. This CDR3 is 15 amino acids long. The V gene's germline CDR1 is KGHSH and CDR2 LQKENI. CDR3 sequence: CASSPKDRLRETQYF. CDR3 DNA: TGTGCCAGCTCACCCAAAGACAGGCTAAGGGAGACCCAGTACTTC.

The rearrangement joins TRBV10-3 to TRBJ1-2; no reliable D call. In germline, CDR1 is ENHRY, CDR2 SYGVKD. The CDR3 consists of 14 residues. Trimming cost V 0 bases and J 6 bases, with 11 bases left between them. CDR3 residues: CAISESMGGDGYTF. The DNA of the CDR3 is TGTGCCATCAGTGAGTCGATGGGTGGAGATGGCTACACCTTC.

There are many counts of this clonotype. A much more abundant neighbour one base away suggests this may be a read error. This chain uses TRBV6-1 with TRBJ1-2; a weak D match, TRBD1 (5 bases). The CDR3 extends over 14 amino acids. Germline assignment: CDR1 MNHNS and CDR2 SASEGT. Trimming left V 5 bases short and J 2 bases short, with 12 bases between. The CDR3 coding sequence is TGTGCCAGCAGTCAACTCCGACAGAACTATGGCTACACCTTC. As protein: CASSQLRQNYGYTF.

The rearrangement uses TRBV7-9 and TRBJ1-5, with TRBD1 identical over 7 bases. J lost 2 bases, V lost 4 bases, and 2 bases had no gene match. Germline CDR1 is SEHNR and CDR2 is FQNEAQ (reference sequence). This CDR3 is built from 14 residues. As DNA, the CDR3 is TGTGCCAGCAGCTCGCAGGGGGGCAATCAGCCCCAGCATTTT. Protein product: CASSSQGGNQPQHF.

To note about this clonotype: An end of the junction does not agree with germline; a read error may underlie this. V is TRBV6-6 and J is TRBJ2-1; D is possibly TRBD1 or TRBD2 (5 bases each). The germline V gene has CDR1 MNHNY and CDR2 SVGAGI (reference sequence). The CDR3 runs to 15 residues. This chain's CDR3 is CATSLGVQSYNEQFF. The CDR3 DNA sequence: TGTGCCACCAGTCTGGGGGTACAGTCCTACAATGAGCAGTTCTTC.

The chain couples TRBV2 to TRBJ2-6; D possibly corresponds to TRBD1 (5 bases). The germline V gene encodes CDR1 SNHLY and CDR2 FYNNEI. This CDR3 is built from 16 residues. V was clipped by 3 bases and J by 8 bases, with 17 bases between them. The CDR3: CASSDPGSGRTNVLTF. DNA of the CDR3: TGTGCCAGCAGTGACCCTGGGTCAGGGCGAACCAACGTCCTGACTTTC. Variable domain in full (rest from reference TRBV2 and TRBJ2-6): EPEVTQTPSHQVTQMGQEVILRCVPISNHLYFYWYRQILGQKVEFLVSFYNNEISEKSEIFDDQFSVERPDGSNFTLKIRSTKLEDSAMYFCASSDPGSGRTNVLTFGAGSRLTVL.

To note about this clonotype: The junction departs from the called germline gene at one end, perhaps through a read error. CDR3 sequence: CASSLARGHQETQHF. CDR3 sequence (DNA): TGTGCCAGTAGCTTAGCGCGGGGGCACCAAGAGACCCAGCACTTC. The chain employs TRBV7-8 and TRBJ2-5, with D perhaps matching TRBD2 (7 bases). In germline, CDR1 is SGHVS, CDR2 FQNEAQ. The CDR3 spans 15 residues.

The V and J genes are TRBV7-9 and TRBJ2-7; TRBD1 matches at 12 bases. Germline V gives CDR1 SEHNR, CDR2 FQNEAQ (reference sequence). The CDR3 is 16 residues long. V shed 3 bases and J 5 bases; nucleotides not matched to a gene: 8. The CDR3 nucleotides are TGTGCCAGCAGCTTTACGGTGGGACAGGGGGCCCACGAGCAGTACTTC. Amino acid sequence: CASSFTVGQGAHEQYF.

This clonotype was observed at least ten times. J is TRBJ2-4 and V is TRBV30; 11 nucleotides agree with TRBD1. The V and J ends lost 5 bases and 10 bases, in that order; junction bases with no gene match: 10. Germline CDR1 is GTSNPN and CDR2 is SVGIG (reference sequence). CDR3 length: 14 amino acids. CDR3 coding DNA: TGTGCCTGGCGATCCCCGGGACAGGGGGGTATTCAGTACTTC. Translation: CAWRSPGQGGIQYF. Based on the CDR3 plus reference TRBV30 and TRBJ2-4, the full variable domain is SQTIHQWPATLVQPVGSPLSLECTVEGTSNPNLYWYRQAAGRGLQLLFYSVGIGQISSEVPQNLSASRPQDRQFILSSKKLLLSDSGFYLCAWRSPGQGGIQYFGAGTRLSVL.

The genes are TRBV5-6 and TRBJ1-5; D might be TRBD1 (5 bases). Between the trimmed V and J ends, which lost 4 bases and 9 bases, there was a span of 20 bases. CDR1 is SGHDT, CDR2 YYEEEE, per germline. There are 15 residues in the CDR3. Here the CDR3 reads CASSVLTETHRPQHF. The CDR3 DNA sequence: TGTGCCAGCAGCGTGTTGACAGAAACCCATCGGCCCCAGCATTTT.

This clonotype was seen many times. The rearrangement uses TRBV7-6 and TRBJ2-6; D call uncertain. Trimming removed 7 bases from V and 0 bases from J, with 4 bases in between. Per germline, CDR1 SGHVS and CDR2 FNYEAQ. The CDR3 has 13 residues. The CDR3 nucleotides are TGTGCCAGCACCGTCTCTGGGGCCAACGTCCTGACTTTC. Translation gives CASTVSGANVLTF.